The clone carrying this T cell receptor (beta chain) was counted a few times. The antigen is not known. This specimen comes from a study of spatial heterogeneity in lung cancer. Study findings and constraints: In tumors, expanded intratumoral alpha and beta TCR counts tracked mutation counts.

In the library, each TCR cDNA molecule bore its own unique molecular identifier. TCRdb processed the 5' RACE reads anew with MiXCR; each CDR3 protein has one entry. The sample lists about 28,000 distinct CDR3 sequences; more than 5.5% were seen once. Time point denoted: sample taken at primary tumor resection. The germline V and J ends were trimmed by 4 bases and 6 bases, with 15 bases remaining between them. Germline V gives CDR1 DFQATT, CDR2 SNEGSKA (reference sequence). This CDR3 has 13 amino acids. The sequencing used lung tumor tissue, collected at surgery. This TCR derives from a male donor with early-stage non-small cell lung cancer. V gene TRBV20-1 combines with J gene TRBJ1-2; TRBD1 is a possible D gene (5 bases). CDR3 in amino acids: CSAIPTGRNGYTF. The CDR3 nucleotides read TGCAGTGCTATCCCCACAGGTCGGAATGGCTACACCTTC.